This TCR beta chain was observed in a study of cytomegalovirus exposure and HLA in healthy donors. Whole-study findings and limits: Likely technical artifact: a cluster of highly shared sequence variants.

PCR involved 60 Vbeta and 13 Jbeta primers. Sequencing was performed with immunoSEQ multiplex PCR; in TCRdb, only in-frame clones are kept and a portion is missing. The data show about 97,000 clones, with roughly 73% seen just once and roughly 3.5% held by the top ten. V shed 0 bases, J shed 9 bases, and the junction held 3 bases outside the gene matches. The CDR3 is 13 amino acids. The germline gives CDR1 SGHDT, CDR2 YYEEEE. The sample holds a few counts of this clone. Its antigen is unknown. The rearrangement joins TRBV5-6 to TRBJ2-7; 10 nucleotides agree with TRBD1. Material for sequencing was PBMCs. The receptor's source is a man aged 40-49 years in good health and CMV-seronegative. The CDR3: CASSLGDRGWQYF. CDR3 coding DNA: TGTGCCAGCAGCTTGGGGGACAGGGGATGGCAGTACTTC. The full variable domain, rest sourced from reference TRBV5-6 and TRBJ2-7, is DAGVTQSPTHLIKTRGQQVTLRCSPKSGHDTVSWYQQALGQGPQFIFQYYEEEERQRGNFPDRFSGHQFPNYSSELNVNALLLGDSALYLCASSLGDRGWQYFGPGTRLTVT.